Below, 28 T cell receptor beta chains from the same sample are listed, as sequenced in a study of blood T cell repertoires in COVID-19. Assay: immunoSEQ multiplex PCR; the TCRdb copy retains only in-frame clones and omits some. This table has fewer than 600,000 clones, roughly 89% appearing once. Sequenced material: peripheral blood. These receptors came from a man between 18 and 29 years old with COVID-19, enrolled during active disease.

The genes are TRBV7-9 and TRBJ2-3, with 9 bases aligning to TRBD1. The CDR3 contains 16 residues. The J segment lost 1 base and the V segment lost 5 bases, leaving 7 bases of the junction unmatched. In germline, CDR1 is SEHNR, CDR2 FQNEAQ (reference sequence). CDR3 bases: TGTGCCAGCAGCCCCGGGACAGGGCTTCGCACAGATACGCAGTATTTT. Encoded protein: CASSPGTGLRTDTQYF.

J is TRBJ2-7 and V is TRBV5-8; D unclear. Germline V gene sequence: CDR1 SGHTS, CDR2 YDEGEE. The CDR3 loop spans 13 amino acids. Trimming pared 2 bases from V and 0 bases from J, leaving 6 bases between. CDR3 DNA sequence: TGTGCCAGCAGCTTCCTCAGCTCCTACGAGCAGTACTTC. Translated, it gives CASSFLSSYEQYF.

V and J are TRBV2 and TRBJ2-3, with TRBD1 identical over 11 bases. CDR1 and CDR2 (germline): SNHLY, FYNNEI. There are 14 residues in the CDR3. Germline trimming cut 5 bases from V and 6 bases from J; bases unmatched to any gene: 4. Here the CDR3 reads CASSMGQGGDTQYF. DNA of the CDR3: TGTGCCAGCAGTATGGGACAGGGGGGCGATACGCAGTATTTT. The full variable domain, in which reference TRBV2 and TRBJ2-3 provide the parts outside the CDR3, is EPEVTQTPSHQVTQMGQEVILRCVPISNHLYFYWYRQILGQKVEFLVSFYNNEISEKSEIFDDQFSVERPDGSNFTLKIRSTKLEDSAMYFCASSMGQGGDTQYFGPGTRLTVL.

This clone was observed a few times. The V call is TRBV6-5, the J call TRBJ2-7; D may be TRBD1 (5 bases). Germline assignment: CDR1 MNHEY and CDR2 SVGAGI. The CDR3 extends over 13 amino acids. V was clipped by 10 bases and J by 1 base, with 14 bases between them. The CDR3 bases are TGTGCCACCCGACGGGCAGGGTCCTACGAGCAGTACTTC. It is translated as CATRRAGSYEQYF.

The CDR3 bases are TGCGCCAGCAGCCACCCGGGGGGGAGGGTCGGAGAGACCCAGTACTTC. Residues: CASSHPGGRVGETQYF. V usage is TRBV4-1 and J usage is TRBJ2-5, with 8 nucleotides matching TRBD2. The CDR3 extends over 16 amino acids. V was clipped by 3 bases and J by 4 bases; unmatched bases: 10. In germline, CDR1 is MGHRA, CDR2 YSYEKL.

The chain joins TRBV6-2 or TRBV6-3 to TRBJ1-2; D may be TRBD1 (5 bases). The CDR3 runs to 13 residues. CDR1 and CDR2 from the germline V gene are MNHEY and SVGEGT. The germline V and J ends were trimmed by 5 bases and 4 bases, with 11 bases remaining between them. The CDR3 nucleotides are TGTGCCAGCAGTAGAGCGACAGTCTATGGCTACACCTTC. Translating gives CASSRATVYGYTF.

The chain has TRBV10-3 and TRBJ2-7; tentatively, D is TRBD1 (6 bases). Germline lookup yields CDR1 ENHRY and CDR2 SYGVKD. The CDR3 length is 14 residues. V lost 7 bases to trimming and J lost 5 bases, with 18 bases between them. The CDR3 protein is CAIKGGFGFHEQYF. CDR3 coding DNA: TGTGCCATCAAAGGGGGTTTTGGTTTCCACGAGCAGTACTTC.

The chain links TRBV6-2 or TRBV6-3 to TRBJ1-2; TRBD1 agrees at 7 bases. Per the germline V gene, CDR1 is MNHEY and CDR2 is SVGEGT. The CDR3 extends over 14 amino acids. With 5 bases clipped from V and 4 bases from J, the junction kept 7 bases outside the gene matches. CDR3 region: CASSPTGKGYGYTF. The DNA for the CDR3 is TGTGCCAGCAGTCCGACAGGGAAGGGCTATGGCTACACCTTC.

The V and J genes are TRBV11-2 and TRBJ2-3; TRBD2 might be the D (5 bases). CDR3 size: 16 residues. V was clipped by 4 bases and J by 5 bases, with 19 bases between them. The germline V gene has CDR1 SGHAT and CDR2 FQNNGV. CDR3 in DNA: TGTGCCAGCAGCTCACTCCGCCGGGGTGCGGGAGATACGCAGTATTTT. Amino acids: CASSSLRRGAGDTQYF.

This clone was detected once. The DNA of the CDR3 is TGTGCCAGCAGCCTTACTGGGGAAGGGGATCAGCCCCAGCATTTT. It codes for CASSLTGEGDQPQHF. V is TRBV13 and J is TRBJ1-5, with D tentatively TRBD1 (5 bases). CDR1 and CDR2 (germline): PRHDT, FYEKMQ (reference sequence). The CDR3 length is 15 residues. The ends were cut back, 5 bases at V and 5 bases at J, with 16 bases in the middle.

The gene calls are TRBV2 and TRBJ1-2; 9 nucleotides line up with TRBD1. V shed 6 bases and J 3 bases; nucleotides not matched to a gene: 5. This CDR3 region has 14 residues. CDR1 SNHLY and CDR2 FYNNEI come from the germline V gene. CDR3 nucleotide sequence: TGTGCCAGCAGAACCGGGACAGGGTACTATGGCTACACCTTC. Translated: CASRTGTGYYGYTF.

The rearrangement joins TRBV5-1 to TRBJ2-3; TRBD2 matches at 7 bases. Losses at the gene ends were 4 bases for V and 0 bases for J; bases not matched to a gene: 5. This CDR3 has 15 amino acids. CDR1 and CDR2 (germline): SGHRS, YFSETQ. CDR3 sequence reads: CASSRKRGSTDTQYF. The CDR3 bases are TGCGCCAGCAGCAGAAAGCGGGGAAGCACAGATACGCAGTATTTT.

This rearrangement joins TRBV21-1 to TRBJ2-7; TRBD1 reflects the table's D call only, with no check against the DNA. TRBV21-1 is annotated as a pseudogene. The CDR3 runs to 13 residues. CDR3 loop: CASSKSKGREQYF. CDR3 sequence (DNA): TGTGCCAGCAGCAAATCTAAGGGGCGGGAGCAGTACTTC.

The chain is built from TRBV6-2 or TRBV6-3 and TRBJ2-7; unclear D gene. Deletions cut 5 bases from V and 9 bases from J, with 14 bases between. The germline CDR1 and CDR2 sequences are MNHEY and SVGEGT. The length of the CDR3 is 12 residues. DNA for the CDR3: TGTGCCAGCAGTATACGACTGGCCTGGCAGTACTTC. As protein: CASSIRLAWQYF.

This rearrangement joins TRBV19 to TRBJ1-2, with D perhaps matching TRBD1 (5 bases). Trimming shortened V by 5 bases and J by 10 bases, and 17 bases separated the two germline ends. CDR3 size: 13 residues. Germline V gives CDR1 LNHDA, CDR2 SQIVND (reference sequence). The DNA for the CDR3 is TGTGCCAGTAGTCTCTCCGACAGAATACCCTACACCTTC. Residues: CASSLSDRIPYTF.

This rearrangement joins TRBV24-1 to TRBJ2-7, with TRBD1 matching over 12 bases. V was clipped by 4 bases and J by 7 bases; unmatched bases: 13. Germline V lookup: CDR1 KGHDR, CDR2 SFDVKD. The CDR3 is made up of 17 amino acids. CDR3 coding DNA: TGTGCCACCAGTGACTCCCGTAGGGGGACAGGGGGCGGTGAGCAGTACTTC. Protein: CATSDSRRGTGGGEQYF.

This clone was counted between two and nine times. V and J are TRBV7-8 and TRBJ1-3, with 7 bases identical to TRBD1. V shed 4 bases and J 4 bases; nucleotides not matched to a gene: 10. The CDR3 runs to 16 residues. Germline V gene lookup returns CDR1 SGHVS and CDR2 FQNEAQ. CDR3 sequence (DNA): TGTGCCAGCAGCTCACCAAGACAGGGATCAGGAAACACCATATATTTT. It translates to CASSSPRQGSGNTIYF.

This clone was detected only a few times. The J gene is TRBJ2-7, the V gene TRBV2; tentatively, D is TRBD1 (6 bases). This CDR3 has 13 amino acids. CDR1 and CDR2 (germline): SNHLY, FYNNEI. Trimming removed 5 bases at V and 2 bases at J, with 10 bases between. This CDR3 reads CASSIRDTYEQYF. CDR3 coding DNA: TGTGCCAGCAGTATCCGGGACACCTACGAGCAGTACTTC.

Concerning this clone: Other DNA variants within this sample encode the same CDR3. The chain uses TRBV5-4 and TRBJ1-5, with no clear D. The germline V gene encodes CDR1 SGHNT and CDR2 YYREEE (reference sequence). Trimming stripped 0 bases from V and 4 bases from J, with 11 bases between. This CDR3 spans 15 amino acids. In nucleotides, the CDR3 is TGTGCCAGCAGCTTGGGAGGGTCGGAGAATCAGCCCCAGCATTTT. It specifies CASSLGGSENQPQHF.

The CDR3 is CASSSTEHYGYTF. The CDR3 DNA is TGCGCCAGCAGTTCGACAGAGCACTATGGCTACACCTTC. The rearrangement links TRBV10-1 to TRBJ1-2; the D gene is possibly TRBD1 (5 bases). The CDR3 is 13 residues long. The ends were cut back, 5 bases at V and 3 bases at J, with 10 bases in the middle. CDR1 WNHNN and CDR2 SYGVQD come from the germline V gene (reference sequence).

The chain carries TRBV18 and TRBJ2-7; D possibly corresponds to TRBD2 (5 bases). Trimming shortened V by 2 bases and J by 5 bases, and 13 bases separated the two germline ends. Germline V CDR1 and CDR2: KGHSH, LQKENI. This CDR3 is 14 amino acids long. The CDR3 DNA sequence: TGTGCCAGCTCACCAGGTCAGTGGAGGAACGAGCAGTACTTC. Its protein product is CASSPGQWRNEQYF.

The rearrangement joins TRBV11-2 to TRBJ2-1; a weak D match, TRBD1 (6 bases). Germline V lookup: CDR1 SGHAT, CDR2 FQNNGV. The CDR3 totals 19 residues. The V end lost 0 bases, the J end lost 7 bases, and 25 bases lay between the germline ends. This CDR3 is CASSLDGTGSPDPSNEQFF. Written as DNA, the CDR3 is TGTGCCAGCAGCTTAGATGGAACAGGGTCCCCCGATCCGTCTAATGAGCAGTTCTTC.

The count of this clone is one. The chain has TRBV4-2 and TRBJ1-5; D call uncertain. The germline V and J ends were trimmed by 0 bases and 5 bases, with 11 bases remaining between them. This CDR3 has 15 amino acids. Germline assignment: CDR1 LGHNA and CDR2 YNFKEQ. For the CDR3, the DNA is TGTGCCAGCAGCCAAGATCAGAGGGCGGATCAGCCCCAGCATTTT. Protein: CASSQDQRADQPQHF.

This clone has just a few counts. In DNA form, the CDR3 reads TGTGCCAGCAGCTTAGTCTCCCCCAGGGGCCCCAATCAGCCCCAGCATTTT. Protein sequence: CASSLVSPRGPNQPQHF. The rearrangement joins TRBV7-6 to TRBJ1-5; the D gene is possibly TRBD1 (6 bases). The CDR3 contains 17 residues. From germline, CDR1 is SGHVS and CDR2 FNYEAQ. Trimming took 1 base from V and 3 from J, leaving 16 bases between them.

The chain joins TRBV7-9 to TRBJ1-3; D is unclear. The germline CDR1 and CDR2 sequences are SEHNR and FQNEAQ (reference sequence). The CDR3 loop spans 15 amino acids. V dropped 8 bases and J dropped 0 bases, with 14 bases sitting between them. In DNA form, the CDR3 reads TGTGCCAGCGCGAAGGCCGGGAGCTCTGGAAACACCATATATTTT. Its protein is CASAKAGSSGNTIYF.

This chain joins TRBV30 and TRBJ1-4; D is ambiguous. Germline values: CDR1 GTSNPN, CDR2 SVGIG (reference sequence). Trimming took 3 bases from V and 5 from J, leaving 13 bases between them. The CDR3 is 14 amino acids. CDR3 bases: TGTGCCTGGAGCCTCGGGAGGGCAAATGAAAAACTGTTTTTT. Amino acids: CAWSLGRANEKLFF.

This chain joins TRBV3-1 (or the pseudogene TRBV3-2) and TRBJ1-6, with 7 bases lining up with TRBD1. The germline gives CDR1 LGHDT, CDR2 YNNKEL (reference sequence). V shed 3 bases, J shed 7 bases, and the junction held 6 bases outside the gene matches. CDR3 length: 15 amino acids. CDR3 sequence (DNA): TGTGCCAGCAGCCATCCTGACAGGGAAAATTCACCCCTCCACTTT. Translating it yields CASSHPDRENSPLHF.

The chain couples TRBV19 to TRBJ1-5, with D possibly matching TRBD1 (5 bases). CDR3 length: 14 residues. Germline CDR1 reads LNHDA; CDR2 reads SQIVND (reference sequence). Trimming pared 5 bases from V and 1 base from J, leaving 9 bases between. In DNA form, the CDR3 reads TGTGCCAGTAGTGGGGAGGGGAGCAATCAGCCCCAGCATTTT. As protein: CASSGEGSNQPQHF.